A single sample gave rise to the 2 T cell receptor beta chains below, sequenced in a study of T cell clones after liver transplantation. The data were produced by immunoSEQ multiplex PCR, yet TCRdb's version contains in-frame clones alone and is incomplete. Here the sample spans some 60,000 clones, about 70% being singletons. The specimen comprised CD4+ T cells from blood, sampled before liver transplant. The receptors come from a human donor who received a liver transplant.

The V gene is TRBV28, the J gene TRBJ2-3; 14 bases map to TRBD2. J lost 8 bases, V lost 9 bases, and 13 bases had no gene match. From germline, CDR1 is MDHEN and CDR2 SYDVKM. The CDR3 runs 16 residues. The CDR3 loop is CASKPGLAGETSTQYF. CDR3 nucleotides: TGTGCCAGTAAACCGGGACTAGCGGGGGAGACGAGTACGCAGTATTTT.

This clone was seen many times. This chain links TRBV6-1 with TRBJ2-7, with 8 bases that match TRBD1. Per germline, CDR1 MNHNS and CDR2 SASEGT. The CDR3 is 14 amino acids. V trimming: 4 bases; J trimming: 1 base; junction bases outside the gene matches: 3. The CDR3 region has the DNA TGTGCCAGCAGTGGCAGGGGGCTATCCTACGAGCAGTACTTC. Protein sequence: CASSGRGLSYEQYF.